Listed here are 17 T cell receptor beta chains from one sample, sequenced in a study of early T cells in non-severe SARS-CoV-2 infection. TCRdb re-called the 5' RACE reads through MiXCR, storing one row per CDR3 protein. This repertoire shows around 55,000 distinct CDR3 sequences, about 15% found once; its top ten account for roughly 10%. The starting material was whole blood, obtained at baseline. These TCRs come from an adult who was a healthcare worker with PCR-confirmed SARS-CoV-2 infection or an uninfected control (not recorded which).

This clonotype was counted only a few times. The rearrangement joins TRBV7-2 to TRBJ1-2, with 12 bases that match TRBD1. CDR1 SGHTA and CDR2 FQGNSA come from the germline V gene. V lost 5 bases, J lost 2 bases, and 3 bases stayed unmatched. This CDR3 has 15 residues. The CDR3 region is CASSPGTGGNYGYTF. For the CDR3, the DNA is TGTGCCAGCAGCCCCGGGACAGGGGGCAACTATGGCTACACCTTC. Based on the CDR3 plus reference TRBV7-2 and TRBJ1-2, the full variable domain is GAGVSQSPSNKVTEKGKDVELRCDPISGHTALYWYRQSLGQGLEFLIYFQGNSAPDKSGLPSDRFSAERTGGSVSTLTIQRTQQEDSAVYLCASSPGTGGNYGYTFGSGTRLTVV.

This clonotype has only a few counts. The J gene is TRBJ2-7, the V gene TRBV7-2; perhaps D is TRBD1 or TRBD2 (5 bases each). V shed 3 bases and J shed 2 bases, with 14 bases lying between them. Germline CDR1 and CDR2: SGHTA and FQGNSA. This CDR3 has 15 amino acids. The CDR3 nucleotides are TGTGCCAGCAGCTTGAGCGGCAGGGTTGCCTACGAGCAGTACTTC. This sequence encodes CASSLSGRVAYEQYF.

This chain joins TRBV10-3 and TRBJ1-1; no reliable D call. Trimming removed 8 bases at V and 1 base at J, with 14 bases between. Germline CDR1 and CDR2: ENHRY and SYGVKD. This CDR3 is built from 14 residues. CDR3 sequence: CAIGSEVGNTEAFF. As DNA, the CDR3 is TGTGCCATCGGATCGGAGGTAGGGAACACTGAAGCTTTCTTT.

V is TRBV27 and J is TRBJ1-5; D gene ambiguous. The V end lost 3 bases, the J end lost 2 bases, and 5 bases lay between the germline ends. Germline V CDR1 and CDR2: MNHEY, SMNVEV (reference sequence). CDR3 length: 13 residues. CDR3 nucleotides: TGTGCCAGCAGTTTTGGGGGCAATCAGCCCCAGCATTTT. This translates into CASSFGGNQPQHF.

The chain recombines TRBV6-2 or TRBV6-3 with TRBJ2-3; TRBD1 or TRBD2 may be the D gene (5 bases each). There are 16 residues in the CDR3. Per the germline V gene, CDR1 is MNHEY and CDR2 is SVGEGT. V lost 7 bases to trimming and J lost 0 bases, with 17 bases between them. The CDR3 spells CASTLGLAVSTDTQYF. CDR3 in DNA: TGTGCCAGCACCCTGGGGCTAGCCGTTAGCACAGATACGCAGTATTTT.

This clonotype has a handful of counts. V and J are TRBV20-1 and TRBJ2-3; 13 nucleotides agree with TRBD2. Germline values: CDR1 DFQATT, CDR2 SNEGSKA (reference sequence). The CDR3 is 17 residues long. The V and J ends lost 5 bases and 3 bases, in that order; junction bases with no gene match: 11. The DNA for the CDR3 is TGCAGTGCTCTCCTCGGGACTAGCGGGAAGGGAACAGATACGCAGTATTTT. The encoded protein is CSALLGTSGKGTDTQYF.

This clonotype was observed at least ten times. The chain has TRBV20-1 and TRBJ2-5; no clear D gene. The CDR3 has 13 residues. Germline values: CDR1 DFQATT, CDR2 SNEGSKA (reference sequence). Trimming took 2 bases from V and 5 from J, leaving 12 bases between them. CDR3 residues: CSARILGIETQYF. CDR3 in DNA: TGCAGTGCTAGAATTTTGGGAATTGAGACCCAGTACTTC.

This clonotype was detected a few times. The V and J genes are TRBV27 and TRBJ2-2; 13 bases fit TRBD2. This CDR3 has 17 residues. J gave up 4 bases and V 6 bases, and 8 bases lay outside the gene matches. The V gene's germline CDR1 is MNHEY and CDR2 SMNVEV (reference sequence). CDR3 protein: CASSLLAGGPGTGELFF. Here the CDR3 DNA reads TGTGCCAGCAGCCTACTAGCGGGAGGGCCCGGCACCGGGGAGCTGTTTTTT.

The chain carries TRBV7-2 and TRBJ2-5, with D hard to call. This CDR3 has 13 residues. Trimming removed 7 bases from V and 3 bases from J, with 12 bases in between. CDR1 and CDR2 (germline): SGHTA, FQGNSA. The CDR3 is CASIGHPEETQYF. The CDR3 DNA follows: TGTGCCAGCATCGGCCACCCCGAAGAGACCCAGTACTTC.

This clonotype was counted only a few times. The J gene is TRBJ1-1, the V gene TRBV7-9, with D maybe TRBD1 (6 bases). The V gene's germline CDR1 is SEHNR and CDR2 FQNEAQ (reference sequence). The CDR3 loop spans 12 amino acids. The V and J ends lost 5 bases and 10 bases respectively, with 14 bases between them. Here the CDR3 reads CASSSYREGAFF. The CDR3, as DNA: TGTGCCAGCAGCAGCTACAGGGAGGGAGCTTTCTTT.

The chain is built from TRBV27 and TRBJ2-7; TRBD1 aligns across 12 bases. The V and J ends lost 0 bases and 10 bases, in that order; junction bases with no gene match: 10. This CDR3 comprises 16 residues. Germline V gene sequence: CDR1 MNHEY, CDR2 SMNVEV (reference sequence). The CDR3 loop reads CASSLSLGTGGAKQYF. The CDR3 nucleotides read TGTGCCAGCAGTTTATCGCTTGGGACAGGGGGCGCAAAACAGTACTTC.

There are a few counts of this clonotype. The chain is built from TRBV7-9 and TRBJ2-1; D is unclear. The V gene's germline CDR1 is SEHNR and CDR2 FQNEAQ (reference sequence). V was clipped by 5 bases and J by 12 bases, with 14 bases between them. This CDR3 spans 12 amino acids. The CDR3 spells CASSPKLGRQFF. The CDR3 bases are TGTGCCAGCAGCCCGAAGTTGGGTCGGCAGTTCTTC.

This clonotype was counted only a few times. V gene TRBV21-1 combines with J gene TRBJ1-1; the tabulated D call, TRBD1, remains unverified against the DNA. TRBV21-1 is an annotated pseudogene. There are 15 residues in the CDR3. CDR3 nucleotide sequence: TGTGCCAGCAGCGCTTTGACAGGGGGAGACACTGAAGCTTTCTTT. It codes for CASSALTGGDTEAFF.

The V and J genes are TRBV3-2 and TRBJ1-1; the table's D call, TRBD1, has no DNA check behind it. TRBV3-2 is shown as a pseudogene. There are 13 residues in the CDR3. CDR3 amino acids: CASRHQTAPGAFF. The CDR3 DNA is TGTGCCAGCAGACACCAGACGGCCCCTGGGGCTTTCTTT.

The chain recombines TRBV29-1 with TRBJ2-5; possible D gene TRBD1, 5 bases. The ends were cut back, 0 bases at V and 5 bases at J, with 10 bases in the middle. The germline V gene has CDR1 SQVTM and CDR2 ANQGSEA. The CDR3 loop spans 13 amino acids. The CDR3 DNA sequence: TGCAGCGTTGAAGAGTGGCAGGGTGAGACCCAGTACTTC. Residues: CSVEEWQGETQYF.

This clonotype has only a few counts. CDR3 sequence: CASSNQATGYGYTF. The CDR3 DNA sequence: TGTGCCAGCAGTAATCAAGCGACAGGCTATGGCTACACCTTC. This rearrangement joins TRBV2 to TRBJ1-2; D may be TRBD1 (6 bases). This CDR3 region has 14 residues. Germline assignment: CDR1 SNHLY and CDR2 FYNNEI. The V gene lost 5 bases and the J gene lost 4 bases, with 14 bases spanning the gap.

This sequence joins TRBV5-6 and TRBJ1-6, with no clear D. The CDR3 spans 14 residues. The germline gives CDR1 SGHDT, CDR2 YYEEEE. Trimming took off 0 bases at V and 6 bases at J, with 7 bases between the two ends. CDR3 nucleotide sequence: TGTGCCAGCAGCTTGGTCGCGAGTAATTCACCCCTCCACTTT. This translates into CASSLVASNSPLHF.